The 9 T cell receptor beta chains in this list originate from one sample, sequenced in a study of metastatic and nonmetastatic thyroid tumors. Thyroid surgery took place with no prior treatment in any patient. TCRdb re-called the PCR reads via MiXCR. The sample lists roughly 55,000 clones; about 16% were seen once. The sample was blood. The receptors come from a male donor with papillary thyroid cancer or a benign thyroid nodule (not recorded which). Some clones in this sample may be carry-over from other donors' samples.

The table lists this clone with a few counts. The chain recombines TRBV5-6 with TRBJ1-6; a possible D gene is TRBD1 (5 bases). V lost 7 bases and J 7 bases, leaving 12 bases between the germline ends. This CDR3 spans 13 amino acids. CDR1 and CDR2 (germline): SGHDT, YYEEEE. The CDR3: CASFPGNNSPLHF. CDR3 DNA: TGTGCCAGCTTCCCAGGGAACAATTCACCCCTCCACTTT.

This clone was observed many times. The rearrangement uses TRBV11-3 and TRBJ1-3; 7 nucleotides line up with TRBD1. V shed 2 bases, J shed 0 bases, and the junction held 7 bases outside the gene matches. This CDR3 contains 17 residues. Germline-derived CDR1 and CDR2 are SGHNT and YENEEA. The CDR3 DNA reads as TGTGCCAGCAGCTTACCCCCCGACAGGGACTCTGGAAACACCATATATTTT. This translates into CASSLPPDRDSGNTIYF.

This clone was recorded many times. This sample also contains other DNA sequences that code for the same CDR3. This rearrangement joins TRBV5-6 to TRBJ2-7; the match to TRBD2 covers 13 bases. The CDR3 contains 14 residues. From germline, CDR1 is SGHDT and CDR2 YYEEEE. V trimming: 3 bases; J trimming: 6 bases; junction bases outside the gene matches: 3. The CDR3 region has the DNA TGTGCCAGCAGCTCACTAGCGGGAGGGTTCGAGCAGTACGTC. Amino acids: CASSSLAGGFEQYV.

At least ten counts were recorded for this clone. The rearrangement uses TRBV28 and TRBJ2-5; 7 positions match TRBD1. The CDR3 has 16 amino acids. Trimming at V came to 4 bases and at J to 5 bases, leaving 13 bases not matched to a gene. Germline V gives CDR1 MDHEN, CDR2 SYDVKM. In DNA form, the CDR3 reads TGTGCCAGCAGTTCCAGAGACAGGGTCGTAGGGGAGACCCAGTACTTC. It encodes CASSSRDRVVGETQYF. Filled out from reference TRBV28 and TRBJ2-5, the complete variable domain reads DVKVTQSSRYLVKRTGEKVFLECVQDMDHENMFWYRQDPGLGLRLIYFSYDVKMKEKGDIPEGYSVSREKKERFSLILESASTNQTSMYLCASSSRDRVVGETQYFGPGTRLLVL.

This clone was observed at least ten times. The chain carries TRBV14 and TRBJ2-5; D is ambiguous. V gave up 4 bases and J gave up 0 bases, with 12 bases separating them. CDR1 is SGHDN and CDR2 is FVKESK in the germline V gene. The CDR3 extends over 15 amino acids. The CDR3 DNA is TGTGCCAGCAGCCGTCCGGTACTGGACCAAGAGACCCAGTACTTC. Protein sequence: CASSRPVLDQETQYF. Complete variable domain (other parts from reference TRBV14 and TRBJ2-5): EAGVTQFPSHSVIEKGQTVTLRCDPISGHDNLYWYRRVMGKEIKFLLHFVKESKQDESGMPNNRFLAERTGGTYSTLKVQPAELEDSGVYFCASSRPVLDQETQYFGPGTRLLVL.

In this sample, this clone turned up many times. Other DNA variants within this sample encode the same CDR3. The DNA for the CDR3 is TGCAGTGCAATCGCCCCGGGACAGGGGAACACTGAAGCTTTCTTT. This sequence encodes CSAIAPGQGNTEAFF. The V call is TRBV20-1, the J call TRBJ1-1; 9 bases agree with TRBD1. Germline V gives CDR1 DFQATT, CDR2 SNEGSKA (reference sequence). Unmatched junction bases numbered 9, after V lost 6 bases and J lost 1 base. The CDR3 is 15 amino acids.

Ten or more counts support this clone. The chain employs TRBV6-1 and TRBJ1-1; a weak D match, TRBD1 (5 bases). V dropped 5 bases and J dropped 1 base, with 11 bases sitting between them. CDR1 MNHNS and CDR2 SASEGT come from the germline V gene. This CDR3 comprises 14 residues. The CDR3 loop is CASSPGPQNTEAFF. The DNA of the CDR3 is TGTGCCAGCAGTCCGGGACCACAGAACACTGAAGCTTTCTTT.

This clone was seen repeatedly, ten times or more. This chain connects TRBV18 to TRBJ1-1; D is uncertain. The CDR3 totals 14 residues. Germline values: CDR1 KGHSH, CDR2 LQKENI. V was pared by 1 base and J by 2 bases, with 8 bases between. For the CDR3, the DNA is TGTGCCAGCTCACCACAGGGAGCCAACACTGAAGCTTTCTTT. Translating gives CASSPQGANTEAFF.

This clone was counted ten times or more. The chain recombines TRBV15 with TRBJ2-5; no clear D. This CDR3 comprises 15 residues. V was clipped by 1 base and J by 4 bases, with 13 bases between them. The germline V gene encodes CDR1 LNHNV and CDR2 YYDKDF (reference sequence). The CDR3 DNA reads TGTGCCACCAGCAGAGTATTGGAAGACGGAGAGACCCAGTACTTC. Translated: CATSRVLEDGETQYF.